What follows are 30 T cell receptor beta chains derived from one specimen sequenced in a study of T cell repertoires in cytomegalovirus infection. TCRdb used MiXCR to reprocess the reads, holding one entry per CDR3 protein. This sample has about 530,000 distinct CDR3 sequences, with about a quarter found just once. Sequenced sample: PBMCs. All receptors derive from a human donor in good health (CMV status not recorded). Some clones in this sample may be carry-over from other donors' samples.

This clonotype was recorded at least ten times. The V gene is TRBV5-5, the J gene TRBJ1-5; D possibly corresponds to TRBD1 (6 bases). Germline loops: CDR1 SGHKS, CDR2 YYEKEE (reference sequence). The CDR3 covers 15 residues. Trimming shortened V by 4 bases and J by 5 bases, and 16 bases separated the two germline ends. Here the CDR3 reads CASSPLGGQDQPQHF. DNA for the CDR3: TGTGCCAGCAGCCCCTTGGGGGGCCAGGATCAGCCCCAGCATTTT.

This clonotype was found a few times. The V and J genes are TRBV29-1 and TRBJ2-2; D not resolved. This CDR3 is 13 amino acids long. The ends were cut back, 7 bases at V and 2 bases at J, with 11 bases in the middle. The germline V gene encodes CDR1 SQVTM and CDR2 ANQGSEA. The CDR3 protein is CSGSADNTGELFF. DNA for the CDR3: TGCAGCGGATCGGCGGATAACACCGGGGAGCTGTTTTTT.

The V call is TRBV6-4, the J call TRBJ2-2, with D maybe TRBD2 (5 bases). V was pared by 10 bases and J by 4 bases, with 16 bases between. This CDR3 has 14 amino acids. CDR1 and CDR2 from the germline V gene are MRHNA and SNTAGT. DNA for the CDR3: TGTGCCACCCCACGGGGTCGTAGCACCGGGGAGCTGTTTTTT. Translation: CATPRGRSTGELFF.

The chain carries TRBV29-1 and TRBJ2-3; the D gene is possibly TRBD2 (5 bases). In germline, CDR1 is SQVTM, CDR2 ANQGSEA. The CDR3 is 13 residues long. Trimming stripped 2 bases from V and 2 bases from J, with 8 bases between. The CDR3, as DNA: TGCAGCGTTGAACCCGGGGACACAGATACGCAGTATTTT. This encodes CSVEPGDTDTQYF.

This clonotype was found many times. This rearrangement joins TRBV11-2 to TRBJ2-5, with 9 positions matching TRBD1. CDR3 size: 15 residues. Germline V CDR1 and CDR2: SGHAT, FQNNGV. V shed 7 bases and J 5 bases; nucleotides not matched to a gene: 11. CDR3: CASTLPGQGEETQYF. The CDR3 DNA reads as TGTGCCAGCACCCTACCGGGACAGGGCGAGGAGACCCAGTACTTC.

This chain's CDR3 is CASSYSGRAEQYF. The CDR3, as DNA: TGTGCCAGCAGTTATAGCGGGAGGGCAGAGCAGTACTTC. The chain joins TRBV28 to TRBJ2-7; 11 bases agree with TRBD2. V trimming: 4 bases; J trimming: 7 bases; junction bases outside the gene matches: 3. Germline CDR1 reads MDHEN; CDR2 reads SYDVKM. This CDR3 comprises 13 residues.

The V gene is TRBV29-1, the J gene TRBJ2-7; possibly TRBD2 for D (6 bases). The CDR3 contains 12 residues. Per the germline V gene, CDR1 is SQVTM and CDR2 is ANQGSEA. V lost 4 bases and J 3 bases, leaving 10 bases between the germline ends. The CDR3 spells CSVVAGNYEQYF. CDR3 DNA: TGCAGCGTTGTCGCGGGGAACTACGAGCAGTACTTC.

This clonotype appeared a few times. CDR3 in amino acids: CSARELPGLAGGPYNEQFF. The DNA of the CDR3 is TGCAGTGCTAGAGAATTGCCGGGACTAGCGGGAGGCCCCTACAATGAGCAGTTCTTC. The chain joins TRBV20-1 to TRBJ2-1; 15 bases map to TRBD2. Germline CDR1 DFQATT, CDR2 SNEGSKA (reference sequence). There are 19 residues in the CDR3. The V segment lost 0 bases and the J segment 2 bases; nucleotides outside the gene matches: 8.

The chain is built from TRBV19 and TRBJ2-1, with 10 bases fitting TRBD2. Germline CDR1 reads LNHDA; CDR2 reads SQIVND (reference sequence). Trimming removed 6 bases from V and 2 bases from J; junction bases left unmatched: 4. This CDR3 comprises 15 residues. The CDR3 nucleotides are TGTGCCAGTAGCACTAGCGGGATTACCTACAATGAGCAGTTCTTC. This translates into CASSTSGITYNEQFF.

This chain connects TRBV7-8 to TRBJ2-4; possibly TRBD1 for D (5 bases). The CDR3 spans 16 residues. The germline V and J ends were trimmed by 1 base and 1 base, with 11 bases remaining between them. CDR1 and CDR2 from the germline V gene are SGHVS and FQNEAQ. The CDR3 region has the DNA TGTGCCAGCAGCTTAGTAGTAGGGGTGGCCAAAAACATTCAGTACTTC. Protein sequence: CASSLVVGVAKNIQYF.

At least ten counts were recorded for this clonotype. This chain connects TRBV7-9 to TRBJ2-5; D is possibly TRBD1 (5 bases). This CDR3 contains 13 residues. V lost 5 bases and J lost 4, with 11 bases in between. Germline loops: CDR1 SEHNR, CDR2 FQNEAQ (reference sequence). CDR3 amino acids: CASSRTQSETQYF. DNA of the CDR3: TGTGCCAGCAGCCGGACACAGTCAGAGACCCAGTACTTC.

The V and J genes are TRBV6-2 or TRBV6-3 and TRBJ2-7, with D possibly TRBD2 on 6 matching bases. Trimming cost V 4 bases and J 2 bases, with 15 bases left between them. Germline V gene lookup returns CDR1 MNHEY and CDR2 SVGEGT. CDR3 length equals 15 residues. The chain's CDR3 is CASSSHTAGTYEQYV. For the CDR3, the DNA is TGTGCCAGCAGTTCGCATACGGCGGGGACCTACGAGCAGTACGTC.

J is TRBJ2-3 and V is TRBV28; the D gene could be TRBD1 or TRBD2 (6 bases each). CDR1 and CDR2 (germline): MDHEN, SYDVKM. V lost 6 bases and J lost 3, with 28 bases in between. This CDR3 comprises 19 residues. The CDR3 spells CASRRQYALGGMPTDTQYF. The CDR3, as DNA: TGTGCCAGCAGGCGCCAGTATGCCTTAGGGGGGATGCCAACAGATACGCAGTATTTT.

This clonotype has more than one count but fewer than ten. The chain recombines TRBV11-2 with TRBJ2-5; D is ambiguous. The CDR3 length is 14 residues. Between the trimmed V and J ends, which lost 1 base and 5 bases, there was a span of 11 bases. Per germline, CDR1 SGHAT and CDR2 FQNNGV. CDR3 coding DNA: TGTGCCAGCAGCTTAGGGGCAGTCCGGGAGACCCAGTACTTC. Protein: CASSLGAVRETQYF.

In DNA form, the CDR3 reads TGTGCCAGCAGCCACCCCCTCTTTAGCGGGAGTGGGTCCTACGAGCAGTACTTC. It is translated as CASSHPLFSGSGSYEQYF. This chain joins TRBV28 and TRBJ2-7; 9 bases line up with TRBD2. The V gene end was trimmed by 6 bases and the J gene end by 1 base; junction bases not matched to a gene: 16. The CDR3 length is 18 residues. The germline CDR1 and CDR2 sequences are MDHEN and SYDVKM.

The rearrangement uses TRBV6-1 and TRBJ2-7; 7 positions agree with TRBD2. Germline assignment: CDR1 MNHNS and CDR2 SASEGT. This CDR3 has 14 residues. Trimming cost V 7 bases and J 0 bases; bases outside gene matches: 6. The CDR3 bases are TGTGCCAGCACCCTTGGCGGGAGCTCCTACGAGCAGTACTTC. Amino acid sequence: CASTLGGSSYEQYF.

This clonotype was seen a handful of times. The rearrangement joins TRBV7-2 to TRBJ2-3; perhaps D is TRBD1 or TRBD2 (5 bases each). The ends were cut back, 4 bases at V and 3 bases at J, with 14 bases in the middle. The germline V gene encodes CDR1 SGHTA and CDR2 FQGNSA. This CDR3 comprises 15 residues. The CDR3 loop is CASSSRGAPTDTQYF. The CDR3 nucleotides read TGTGCCAGCAGCTCTCGAGGGGCCCCGACAGATACGCAGTATTTT.

This clonotype was counted between two and nine times. The J gene is TRBJ2-7, the V gene TRBV5-6, with 9 bases aligning to TRBD1. V lost 0 bases to trimming and J lost 11 bases; unmatched junction nucleotides: 18. In germline, CDR1 is SGHDT, CDR2 YYEEEE. The CDR3 runs to 17 residues. In DNA form, the CDR3 reads TGTGCCAGCAGCTTGGCCTCCGGGACAGGGTTTCGCGGGTCGGAGTACTTC. This translates into CASSLASGTGFRGSEYF.

The chain carries TRBV7-9 and TRBJ1-2, with 10 bases identical to TRBD1. Germline V gives CDR1 SEHNR, CDR2 FQNEAQ (reference sequence). The CDR3 covers 15 residues. Unmatched junction bases numbered 6, after V lost 4 bases and J lost 4 bases. For the CDR3, the DNA is TGTGCCAGCAGCTACGTAGGGACAGGGGCCTATGGCTACACCTTC. It encodes CASSYVGTGAYGYTF.

Only a few counts were recorded for this clonotype. This chain uses TRBV19 with TRBJ2-2, with 10 bases lining up with TRBD2. Looked up from germline, CDR1 is LNHDA and CDR2 is SQIVND (reference sequence). The CDR3 loop spans 16 amino acids. J was trimmed by 2 bases and V by 2 bases; bases with no gene match: 2. For the CDR3, the DNA is TGTGCCAGTAGTATAAGCGGGAGGGCCAACACCGGGGAGCTGTTTTTT. It is translated as CASSISGRANTGELFF.

The J gene is TRBJ2-2, the V gene TRBV7-9; tentative D call: TRBD1 (5 bases). Germline V lookup: CDR1 SEHNR, CDR2 FQNEAQ (reference sequence). Trimming shortened V by 4 bases and J by 6 bases, and 15 bases separated the two germline ends. This CDR3 comprises 15 residues. The CDR3, as DNA: TGTGCCAGCAGCTGGGGCCGACCCCCGTCCGGGGAGCTGTTTTTT. This sequence encodes CASSWGRPPSGELFF. Supplemented by reference TRBV7-9 and TRBJ2-2, the full variable domain reads DTGVSQNPRHKITKRGQNVTFRCDPISEHNRLYWYRQTLGQGPEFLTYFQNEAQLEKSRLLSDRFSAERPKGSFSTLEIQRTEQGDSAMYLCASSWGRPPSGELFFGEGSRLTVL.

This clonotype was picked up a small number of times. This sequence joins TRBV7-6 and TRBJ2-2; 7 nucleotides match TRBD2. This CDR3 contains 16 residues. Germline trimming cut 1 base from V and 6 bases from J; bases unmatched to any gene: 8. Germline V CDR1 and CDR2: SGHVS, FNYEAQ. Here the CDR3 reads CASSLVRTRGSGELFF. The CDR3 coding sequence is TGTGCCAGCAGCTTAGTTAGGACTAGAGGTTCCGGGGAGCTGTTTTTT.

This clonotype was counted many times. The chain recombines TRBV7-2 with TRBJ1-2; a weak D match, TRBD1 (5 bases). V was trimmed by 0 bases and J by 4 bases, leaving 9 bases between them. Per germline, CDR1 SGHTA and CDR2 FQGNSA. The CDR3 totals 14 residues. In nucleotides, the CDR3 is TGTGCCAGCAGCTTAGCGAACAGGTTCTATGGCTACACCTTC. This translates into CASSLANRFYGYTF.

CDR3 sequence (DNA): TGCAGCGTTGAAGGGACAGGGTTAGAAAAACTGTTTTTT. It encodes CSVEGTGLEKLFF. This chain uses TRBV29-1 with TRBJ1-4, with 8 nucleotides matching TRBD1. The CDR3 length is 13 residues. CDR1 is SQVTM, CDR2 ANQGSEA, per germline. V lost 1 base and J lost 8; bases outside the gene matches: 3. The whole variable domain, remainder taken from reference TRBV29-1 and TRBJ1-4, is SAVISQKPSRDICQRGTSLTIQCQVDSQVTMMFWYRQQPGQSLTLIATANQGSEATYESGFVIDKFPISRPNLTFSTLTVSNMSPEDSSIYLCSVEGTGLEKLFFGSGTQLSVL.

The J gene is TRBJ2-7, the V gene TRBV20-1, with TRBD2 matching over 8 bases. The V gene end was trimmed by 5 bases and the J gene end by 12 bases; junction bases not matched to a gene: 18. CDR1 DFQATT and CDR2 SNEGSKA come from the germline V gene (reference sequence). CDR3 length equals 14 residues. The CDR3 loop is CSARSGETSVSRYV. In DNA form, the CDR3 reads TGCAGTGCTCGATCGGGAGAGACTAGCGTATCGCGGTACGTC.

The chain employs TRBV7-3 and TRBJ2-7; 11 positions agree with TRBD2. Losses at the gene ends were 6 bases for V and 5 bases for J; bases not matched to a gene: 15. This CDR3 is 17 amino acids long. Per the germline V gene, CDR1 is SGHTA and CDR2 is FQGTGA. The CDR3 DNA follows: TGTGCCAGCAGGTCGACAGGGGTACTAGCGGGAGTTAACGAGCAGTACTTC. Translating it yields CASRSTGVLAGVNEQYF.

This clonotype was seen only a few times. The rearrangement uses TRBV11-1 and TRBJ1-6; TRBD1 is a possible D gene (5 bases). Germline-derived CDR1 and CDR2 are SGHAT and FQDESV (reference sequence). The V end was cut by 2 bases, the J end by 6 bases, with 8 bases between. The CDR3 extends over 14 amino acids. CDR3 sequence: CASSLPDSNSPLHF. DNA for the CDR3: TGTGCCAGCAGCTTACCCGACAGTAATTCACCCCTCCACTTT.

This clonotype has a handful of counts. The chain has TRBV15 and TRBJ2-3; D remains ambiguous. V was shortened by 1 base and J by 1 base, with 3 bases between the two germline ends. The CDR3 runs 13 residues. Germline lookup yields CDR1 LNHNV and CDR2 YYDKDF (reference sequence). The CDR3, as DNA: TGTGCCACCAGCAGAGGCGGCACAGATACGCAGTATTTT. This translates into CATSRGGTDTQYF. Filled out from reference TRBV15 and TRBJ2-3, the complete variable domain reads DAMVIQNPRYQVTQFGKPVTLSCSQTLNHNVMYWYQQKSSQAPKLLFHYYDKDFNNEADTPDNFQSRRPNTSFCFLDIRSPGLGDTAMYLCATSRGGTDTQYFGPGTRLTVL.

This clonotype was seen a handful of times. The rearrangement links TRBV23-1 to TRBJ2-3; D assignment may be TRBD1 or TRBD2 (5 bases each). TRBV23-1 is classed as an ORF, of uncertain function. CDR3 size: 17 residues. V shed 6 bases and J shed 1 base, with 20 bases lying between them. The chain's CDR3 is CASRHTGAPDRTDTQYF. The CDR3 nucleotides are TGCGCCAGCAGGCATACCGGGGCCCCGGACCGCACAGATACGCAGTATTTT.

The CDR3: CSYRGLRTEAFF. For the CDR3, the DNA is TGCAGTTATCGGGGGCTACGAACTGAAGCTTTCTTT. J is TRBJ1-1 and V is TRBV20-1; a possible D gene is TRBD1 (6 bases). Germline values: CDR1 DFQATT, CDR2 SNEGSKA (reference sequence). The CDR3 length is 12 residues. V lost 8 bases, J lost 5 bases, and 15 bases lay in between.